A selection of T cell receptor beta chains follows, all from one sample in a study of neurological immune-mediated disorders. One entry per CDR3 protein results from TCRdb running MiXCR on the 5' RACE reads. Here the sample spans approximately 49,000 distinct CDR3 sequences, 9% to 10% being singletons. The sample consisted of PBMCs. Receptors were obtained from a woman in her 40s in good health. Both conserved end residues are part of each CDR3. D genes are given only for firm matches. Some rows mark clone size as missing; the rest say once, few, many or name a class of expanded clone.

D: -
V: TRBV10-3
size: many
J: TRBJ2-3
CDR3: CAISDSGTQYF
DNA: TGTGCCATCAGTGACTCGGGTACGCAGTATTTT

D: -
V: TRBV27
size: many
J: TRBJ2-7
CDR3: CASSTTGGYEQYF
DNA: TGTGCCAGCAGTACGACAGGAGGGTACGAGCAGTACTTC

D: TRBD1
V: TRBV5-1
size: many
J: TRBJ2-2
CDR3: CASSWTGENTGELFF
DNA: TGCGCCAGCAGCTGGACAGGGGAGAACACCGGGGAGCTGTTTTTT

D: TRBD2
V: TRBV10-3
size: -
J: TRBJ2-1
CDR3: CAISESTGGRFF
DNA: TGTGCCATCAGTGAGTCGACGGGAGGGCGGTTCTTC

D: -
V: TRBV12-3/TRBV12-4
size: many
J: TRBJ1-4
CDR3: CASRRRDEKLFF
DNA: TGTGCCAGCAGGCGGAGGGACGAAAAACTGTTTTTT

D: -
V: TRBV13
size: many
J: TRBJ2-2
CDR3: CASSLAAGNTGELFF
DNA: TGTGCCAGCAGCTTAGCCGCAGGGAACACCGGGGAGCTGTTTTTT

D: -
V: TRBV5-1
size: many
J: TRBJ1-3
CDR3: CASSFISGNTIYF
DNA: TGCGCCAGCAGCTTCATCTCTGGAAACACCATATATTTT

D: -
V: TRBV20-1
size: many
J: TRBJ1-1
CDR3: CSAKQGINTEAFF
DNA: TGCAGTGCTAAACAGGGCATCAACACTGAAGCTTTCTTT

D: -
V: TRBV27
size: many
J: TRBJ1-2
CDR3: CASKNRSRADYGYTF
DNA: TGTGCCAGCAAAAATAGATCCAGAGCTGACTATGGCTACACCTTC

D: -
V: TRBV7-9
size: many
J: TRBJ2-5
CDR3: CASGAGVDGETQYF
DNA: TGTGCCAGCGGGGCAGGGGTAGACGGGGAGACCCAGTACTTC

D: TRBD2
V: TRBV5-5
size: once
J: TRBJ2-1
CDR3: CASSLVMNVMAGDEFF
DNA: TGTGCCAGCAGCTTGGTAATGAACGTGATGGCGGGAGACGAGTTCTTC

D: -
V: TRBV3-1
size: -
J: TRBJ2-7
CDR3: CASSQDDTGFEQYF
DNA: TGTGCCAGCAGCCAAGACGACACAGGGTTCGAGCAGTACTTC

D: -
V: TRBV20-1
size: -
J: TRBJ1-1
CDR3: CSARRQELGTEAFF
DNA: TGCAGTGCTCGACGACAGGAATTGGGCACTGAAGCTTTCTTT

D: -
V: TRBV20-1
size: many
J: TRBJ2-7
CDR3: CSALGAQGWVQYF
DNA: TGCAGTGCTCTGGGGGCACAGGGCTGGGTGCAGTACTTC

D: -
V: TRBV15
size: many
J: TRBJ2-1
CDR3: CATSSGSDLYNEQFF
DNA: TGTGCCACCAGCAGCGGTTCAGACCTCTACAATGAGCAGTTCTTC

D: -
V: TRBV5-5
size: many
J: TRBJ1-5
CDR3: CASRSDIIQPQHF
DNA: TGTGCCAGCAGATCGGACATTATCCAGCCCCAGCATTTT